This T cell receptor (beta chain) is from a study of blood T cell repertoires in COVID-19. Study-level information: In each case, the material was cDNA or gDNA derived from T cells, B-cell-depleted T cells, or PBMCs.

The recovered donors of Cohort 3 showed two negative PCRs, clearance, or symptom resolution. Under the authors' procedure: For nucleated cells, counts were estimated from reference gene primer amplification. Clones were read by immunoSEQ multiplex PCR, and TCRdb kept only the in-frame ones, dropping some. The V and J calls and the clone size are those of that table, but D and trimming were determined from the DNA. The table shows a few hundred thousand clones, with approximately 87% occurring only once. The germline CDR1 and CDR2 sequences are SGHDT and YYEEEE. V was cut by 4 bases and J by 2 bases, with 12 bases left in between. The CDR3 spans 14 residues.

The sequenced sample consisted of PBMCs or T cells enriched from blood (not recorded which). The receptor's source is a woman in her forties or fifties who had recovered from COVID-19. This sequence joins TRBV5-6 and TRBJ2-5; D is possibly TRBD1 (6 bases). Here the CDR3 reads CASSGTGSQETQYF. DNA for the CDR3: TGTGCCAGCAGCGGAACAGGGTCACAAGAGACCCAGTACTTC.